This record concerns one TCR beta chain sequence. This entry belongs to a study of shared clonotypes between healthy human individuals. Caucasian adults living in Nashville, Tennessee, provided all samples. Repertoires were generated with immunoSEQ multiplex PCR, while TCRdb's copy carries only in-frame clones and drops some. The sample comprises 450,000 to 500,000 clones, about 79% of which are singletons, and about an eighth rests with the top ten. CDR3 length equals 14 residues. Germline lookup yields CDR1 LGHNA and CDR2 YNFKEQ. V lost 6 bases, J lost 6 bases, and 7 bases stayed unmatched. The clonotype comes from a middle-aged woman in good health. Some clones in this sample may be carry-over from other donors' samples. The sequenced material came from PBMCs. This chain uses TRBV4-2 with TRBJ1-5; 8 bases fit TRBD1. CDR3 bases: TGTGCCAGCAGTGTGGACAGGGTGGGTCAGCCCCAGCATTTT. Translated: CASSVDRVGQPQHF.